Below are 2 T cell receptor beta chains sequenced from a single sample in a study of siplizumab effects on memory and regulatory T cells (dated by TCRdb to the late 2010s). Libraries were constructed by the immunoSEQ multiplex PCR assay. Held by TCRdb, this immuneACCESS table contains in-frame sequences only and omits some clones. Under half of the omission traces to an unresolved V gene where checked; the cause of the rest is unknown. For this sample there are 100,000 or so clones; 85% to 95% appear just once. 1.3% of the sample lies in the top ten. Sequencing was performed on non-Treg CD4+ T cells sorted from blood. Explained via the paper, the cell subset or site label denotes: FACS-sorted unstimulated CD4+ non-regulatory T cells. These receptors all stem from a human donor in good health.

V usage is TRBV11-3 and J usage is TRBJ2-3; D not resolved. The CDR3 loop spans 15 amino acids. CDR1 is SGHNT and CDR2 is YENEEA in the germline V gene. V was clipped by 0 bases and J by 2 bases, with 9 bases between them. The CDR3 DNA reads TGTGCCAGCAGCTTAGATGGTGGATCCACAGATACGCAGTATTTT. Translation gives CASSLDGGSTDTQYF. Full variable domain (rest looked up from reference TRBV11-3 and TRBJ2-3): EAGVVQSPRYKIIEKKQPVAFWCNPISGHNTLYWYLQNLGQGPELLIRYENEEAVDDSQLPKDRFSAERLKGVDSTLKIQPAELGDSAVYLCASSLDGGSTDTQYFGPGTRLTVL.

This clone has just one count. In nucleotides, the CDR3 is TGTGCCAGCAGCTCAGGACAGGGGCGCACCGGGGAGCTGTTTTTT. Residues: CASSSGQGRTGELFF. The chain is built from TRBV5-8 and TRBJ2-2; 9 nucleotides align to TRBD1. Germline CDR1 and CDR2: SGHTS and YDEGEE. The CDR3 is 15 amino acids. The junction had 4 bases not matched to a gene; V was cut back by 3 bases and J by 4 bases.